The rows below give T cell receptor beta chains drawn from one sample of a study of blood T cells in healthy people across ages. One entry per CDR3 protein, called by TCRdb with MiXCR from the 5' RACE reads. The sample has roughly 1.7 million distinct CDR3 sequences, about 35% seen once; the top ten hold approximately 11%. What was sequenced was blood. The source is a woman aged 25 to 45 in good health. Each CDR3 is given with its conserved first and last residue. The D gene is left open where the match is weak. Not all rows give a size; the values are once, few, many and, for expanded clones, a class.

TRBD2,NA,TRBV12-3/TRBV12-4,TRBJ2-7,TGTGCCAGCAGTTTGGCGGGAGGGCCTCGATACGAGCAGTACTTC,CASSLAGGPRYEQYF
NA,few,TRBV27,TRBJ2-1,TGTGCCAGCAGACAAGGGATTTACAATGAGCAGTTCTTC,CASRQGIYNEQFF
NA,NA,TRBV20-1,TRBJ2-3,TGCAGTGCTAGAGCCGGACTCGACCGCACAGATACGCAGTATTTT,CSARAGLDRTDTQYF
NA,NA,TRBV9,TRBJ2-1,TGTGCCAGCAGCGCCCTGACGGAGGGTGAGCAGTTCTTC,CASSALTEGEQFF
TRBD1,NA,TRBV9,TRBJ1-1,TGTGCCAGCAGCGTAGGGCAGGGGGCGCGAGCTTTCTTT,CASSVGQGARAFF
TRBD2,few,TRBV20-1,TRBJ2-3,TGCAGTCCCCGCCCGGGGGGGGCAGATACGCAGTATTTT,CSPRPGGADTQYF
NA,NA,TRBV6-5,TRBJ1-1,TGTGCCAGCAGTTATTTTTCTGAGAACACTGAAGCTTTCTTT,CASSYFSENTEAFF
TRBD1,NA,TRBV20-1,TRBJ1-2,TGCAGTGCTACACAGACAGGGGGCCTCTATGGCTACACCTTC,CSATQTGGLYGYTF
TRBD2,NA,TRBV7-2,TRBJ2-7,TGTGCCAGCAGCTTACAGACTAGCGCGATCTACGAGCAGTACTTC,CASSLQTSAIYEQYF
NA,many,TRBV29-1,TRBJ2-7,TGCAGCGTTGAACGCATGGGACGCTCCTACGAGCAGTACTTC,CSVERMGRSYEQYF
TRBD2,few,TRBV7-3,TRBJ2-1,TGTGCCAGCAGCTGGGCGGGGGGGAGGAACAATGAGCAGTTCTTC,CASSWAGGRNNEQFF
NA,NA,TRBV7-9,TRBJ2-7,TGTGCCAGCAGCCTCTCGGAGGGTTCCTACGAGCAGTACTTC,CASSLSEGSYEQYF
NA,NA,TRBV10-2,TRBJ2-5,TGCGCCAGCAGCAACGGAGGGGGCCGGGAGACCCAGTACTTC,CASSNGGGRETQYF
TRBD1,NA,TRBV29-1,TRBJ1-2,TGCAGCTCTCAGGAGGGGACAGGGGGAGGCTACACCTTC,CSSQEGTGGGYTF
TRBD2,NA,TRBV28,TRBJ2-1,TGTGCCAGCAGTTTATTCTCTAGCGGGAGGGCCCGTTTCAATGAGCAGTTCTTC,CASSLFSSGRARFNEQFF
NA,NA,TRBV30,TRBJ2-7,TGTGCCTGGACCCCAGTCTCCTACGAGCAGTACTTC,CAWTPVSYEQYF